This is a list of T cell receptor beta chains from one sample in a study of blood T cell repertoires in COVID-19. Generated by immunoSEQ multiplex PCR, the TCRdb table keeps only in-frame clones and is missing some. The sample includes approximately 140,000 clones, roughly 90% of them seen just once. Material: peripheral blood. These receptors were obtained from a man aged 65 to 85 with active COVID-19. CDR3s include the opening cysteine and the closing phenylalanine or tryptophan. Fields, in order: clone size, J gene, D gene, V gene, CDR3 protein, CDR3 DNA. D genes are given only for firm matches. Clone size appears in some rows only: once, few, many, or a class for an expanded clone.

once | TRBJ1-5 | TRBD1 | TRBV27 | CASSLGQFQPQHF | TGTGCCAGCAGTTTGGGACAGTTTCAGCCCCAGCATTTT
NA | TRBJ2-7 | NA | TRBV5-1 | CASSLVYSGIYEQYF | TGCGCCAGCAGCTTGGTGTACTCCGGGATTTACGAGCAGTACTTC
once | TRBJ2-7 | TRBD2 | TRBV6-5 | CASGRAGGGYEQYF | TGTGCCAGCGGCAGGGCGGGGGGCGGCTACGAGCAGTACTTC
NA | TRBJ1-2 | NA | TRBV19 | CASTSDWGEPNYGYTF | TGTGCCAGTACCTCTGATTGGGGAGAACCTAACTATGGCTACACCTTC
NA | TRBJ1-1 | NA | TRBV6-5 | CASMRAKNTEAFF | TGTGCCAGCATGAGAGCTAAGAACACTGAAGCTTTCTTT
once | TRBJ2-3 | TRBD2 | TRBV10-1 | CASGTQTSGRPTSTDTQYF | TGCGCCAGCGGGACCCAGACTAGCGGGCGACCCACTAGCACAGATACGCAGTATTTT
NA | TRBJ1-2 | TRBD1 | TRBV18 | CASSLRGARDSSVYGYTF | TGTGCCAGCTCACTTAGGGGCGCCCGGGACAGCAGCGTCTATGGCTACACCTTC
NA | TRBJ1-2 | NA | TRBV6-5 | CASSQNYGYTF | TGTGCCAGCAGTCAGAACTATGGCTACACCTTC
NA | TRBJ2-2 | TRBD1 | TRBV19 | CATMPGQGFGELFF | TGTGCCACGATGCCGGGACAGGGTTTCGGGGAGCTGTTTTTT
NA | TRBJ2-3 | TRBD2 | TRBV11-2 | CASSSSTRGLAVADTQYF | TGTGCCAGCAGCTCGAGCACACGGGGACTAGCCGTCGCAGATACGCAGTATTTT
NA | TRBJ2-7 | NA | TRBV7-2 | CASSLAETVIYEQYF | TGTGCCAGCAGCTTAGCGGAGACAGTGATCTACGAGCAGTACTTC
once | TRBJ1-1 | TRBD1 | TRBV7-9 | CASSPGQGKDTEAFF | TGTGCCAGCAGCCCGGGACAGGGGAAAGACACTGAAGCTTTCTTT
NA | TRBJ1-5 | NA | TRBV7-6 | CASSLERGRGNQPQHF | TGTGCCAGCAGCTTAGAGAGAGGGCGAGGCAATCAGCCCCAGCATTTT
NA | TRBJ2-1 | NA | TRBV28 | CASSLQGGNNEQFF | TGTGCCAGCAGTTTACAGGGAGGAAACAATGAGCAGTTCTTC
NA | TRBJ2-3 | NA | TRBV5-5 | CASSFRPLSSTDTQYF | TGTGCCAGCAGCTTTCGTCCTCTTTCTAGCACAGATACGCAGTATTTT
NA | TRBJ2-1 | NA | TRBV7-2 | CASSLRTDSYNEQFF | TGTGCCAGCAGCCTCCGGACAGACTCCTACAATGAGCAGTTCTTC
NA | TRBJ2-6 | NA | TRBV5-4 | CASSSLGGSGANVLTF | TGTGCCAGCAGCTCGTTAGGGGGCTCTGGGGCCAACGTCCTGACTTTC
NA | TRBJ2-2 | NA | TRBV27 | CASSPPPGIKTGELFF | TGTGCCAGCAGCCCTCCCCCCGGGATTAAGACCGGGGAGCTGTTTTTT
NA | TRBJ2-1 | NA | TRBV11-2 | CASSLPSAYNEQFF | TGTGCCAGCAGCCTCCCCAGCGCCTACAATGAGCAGTTCTTC
NA | TRBJ1-5 | NA | TRBV7-2 | CASSLQGRKQPQHF | TGTGCCAGCAGCTTACAGGGTAGGAAACAGCCCCAGCATTTT